Each of the 3 T cell receptor beta chains below was sequenced from the same sample in a study of blood T cell repertoires in COVID-19 (dated by TCRdb to 2020 to 2022). Library preparation used the immunoSEQ multiplex PCR assay. Sourced from immuneACCESS, this table was stored by TCRdb with only in-frame sequences that have V and J called. A share of the clones is absent; for the studies checked, an unresolved V gene accounts for under half, and the remainder has no known explanation. This sample holds 95,000 to 150,000 clones; 84% were observed only once. The biggest ten clones account for under 4% of the sample. The sample was PBMCs or T cells enriched from blood (not recorded which). These receptors all come from a woman aged 25 to 45 who had recovered from COVID-19.

The rearrangement joins TRBV28 to TRBJ2-3, with D perhaps TRBD1 (5 bases). Between the trimmed V and J ends, which lost 7 bases and 7 bases, there was a span of 15 bases. The CDR3 contains 13 residues. The germline V gene has CDR1 MDHEN and CDR2 SYDVKM. As DNA, the CDR3 is TGTGCCAGCACCTATTTTGGGGCCTATACGCAGTATTTT. Protein: CASTYFGAYTQYF. Together with reference TRBV28 and TRBJ2-3, the CDR3 gives the full variable domain: DVKVTQSSRYLVKRTGEKVFLECVQDMDHENMFWYRQDPGLGLRLIYFSYDVKMKEKGDIPEGYSVSREKKERFSLILESASTNQTSMYLCASTYFGAYTQYFGPGTRLTVL.

The chain has TRBV28 and TRBJ1-5, with 8 nucleotides matching TRBD1. Germline values: CDR1 MDHEN, CDR2 SYDVKM. The V gene end was trimmed by 3 bases and the J gene end by 6 bases; junction bases not matched to a gene: 4. CDR3 size: 14 residues. CDR3: CASSLDRVGQPQHF. DNA for the CDR3: TGTGCCAGCAGTTTGGACAGGGTCGGTCAGCCCCAGCATTTT.

This CDR3 reads CASSPLDRDQPQHF. The CDR3 DNA sequence: TGTGCCAGCTCACCGTTGGACAGGGATCAGCCCCAGCATTTT. The chain uses TRBV18 and TRBJ1-5, with 8 bases fitting TRBD1. J was trimmed by 5 bases and V by 3 bases; bases with no gene match: 3. Germline V lookup: CDR1 KGHSH, CDR2 LQKENI. This CDR3 is built from 14 residues.